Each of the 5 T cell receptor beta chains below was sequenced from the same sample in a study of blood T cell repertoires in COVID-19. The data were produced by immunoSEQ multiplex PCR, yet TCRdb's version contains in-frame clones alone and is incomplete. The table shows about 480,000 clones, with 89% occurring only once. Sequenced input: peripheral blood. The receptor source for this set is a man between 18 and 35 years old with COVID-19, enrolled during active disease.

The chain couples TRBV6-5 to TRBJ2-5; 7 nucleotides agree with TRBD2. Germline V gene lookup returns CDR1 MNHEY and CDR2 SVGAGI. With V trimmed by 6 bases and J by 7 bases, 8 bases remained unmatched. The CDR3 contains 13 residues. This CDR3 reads CASRRDYEGTQYF. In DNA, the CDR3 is TGTGCCAGCAGAAGGGACTACGAGGGGACCCAGTACTTC.

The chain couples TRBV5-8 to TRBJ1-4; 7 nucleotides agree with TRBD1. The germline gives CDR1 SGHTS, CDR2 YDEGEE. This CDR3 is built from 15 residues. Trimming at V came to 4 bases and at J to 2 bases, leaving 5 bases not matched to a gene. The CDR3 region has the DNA TGTGCCAGCAGCGTCCGACAGGGTACTAATGAAAAACTGTTTTTT. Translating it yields CASSVRQGTNEKLFF.

CDR3 amino acids: CASGRQADHTRKSRNTIYF. The CDR3 DNA follows: TGCGCCAGCGGCCGGCAGGCCGACCACACACGTAAGTCCCGAAACACCATATATTTT. This chain connects TRBV5-1 to TRBJ1-3, with D hard to call. Germline values: CDR1 SGHRS, CDR2 YFSETQ. The CDR3 has 19 residues. V lost 7 bases to trimming and J lost 5 bases, with 31 bases between them.

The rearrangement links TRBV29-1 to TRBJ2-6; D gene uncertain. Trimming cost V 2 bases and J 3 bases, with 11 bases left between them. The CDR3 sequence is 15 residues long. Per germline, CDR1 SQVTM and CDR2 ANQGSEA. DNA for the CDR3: TGCAGCGTTGAACTCCCCATCGGTGGGGCCAACGTCCTGACTTTC. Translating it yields CSVELPIGGANVLTF.

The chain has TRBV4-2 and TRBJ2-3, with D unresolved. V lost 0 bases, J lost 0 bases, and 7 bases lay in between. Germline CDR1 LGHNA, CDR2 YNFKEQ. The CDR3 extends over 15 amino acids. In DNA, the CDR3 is TGTGCCAGCAGCCAAGATTCTGGCAGCACAGATACGCAGTATTTT. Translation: CASSQDSGSTDTQYF.